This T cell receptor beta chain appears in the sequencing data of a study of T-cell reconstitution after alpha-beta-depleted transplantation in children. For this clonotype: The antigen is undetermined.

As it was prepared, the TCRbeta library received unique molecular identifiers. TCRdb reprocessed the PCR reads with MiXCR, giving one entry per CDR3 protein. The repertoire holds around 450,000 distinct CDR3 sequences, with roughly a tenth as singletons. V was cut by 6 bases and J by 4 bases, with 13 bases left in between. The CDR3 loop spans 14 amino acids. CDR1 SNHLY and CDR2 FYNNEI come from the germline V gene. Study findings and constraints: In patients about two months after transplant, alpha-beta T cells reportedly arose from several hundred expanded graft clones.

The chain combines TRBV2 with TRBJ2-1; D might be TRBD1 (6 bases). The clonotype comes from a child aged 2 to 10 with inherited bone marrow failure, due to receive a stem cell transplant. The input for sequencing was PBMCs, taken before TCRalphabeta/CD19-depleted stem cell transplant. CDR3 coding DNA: TGTGCCAGCAGCGACGGGACAAAGTACAATGAGCAGTTCTTC. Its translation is CASSDGTKYNEQFF.